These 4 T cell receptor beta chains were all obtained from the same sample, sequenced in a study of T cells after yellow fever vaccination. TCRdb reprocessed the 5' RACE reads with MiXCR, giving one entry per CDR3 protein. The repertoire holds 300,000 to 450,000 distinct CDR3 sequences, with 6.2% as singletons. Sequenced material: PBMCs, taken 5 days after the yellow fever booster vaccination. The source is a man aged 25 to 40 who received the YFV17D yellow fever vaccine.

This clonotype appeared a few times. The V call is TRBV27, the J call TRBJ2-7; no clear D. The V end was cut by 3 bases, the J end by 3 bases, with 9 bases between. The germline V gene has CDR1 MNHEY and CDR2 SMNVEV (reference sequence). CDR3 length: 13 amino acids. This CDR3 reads CASSFGSYYEQYF. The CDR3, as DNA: TGTGCCAGCAGTTTCGGCAGTTACTACGAGCAGTACTTC.

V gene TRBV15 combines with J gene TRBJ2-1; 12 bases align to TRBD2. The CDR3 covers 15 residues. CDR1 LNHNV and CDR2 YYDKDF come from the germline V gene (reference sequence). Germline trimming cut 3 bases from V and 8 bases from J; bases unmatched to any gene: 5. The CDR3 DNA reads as TGTGCCACCAGCAGCCTAGCGGGAGGGCCTGATGAGCAGTTCTTC. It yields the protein CATSSLAGGPDEQFF.

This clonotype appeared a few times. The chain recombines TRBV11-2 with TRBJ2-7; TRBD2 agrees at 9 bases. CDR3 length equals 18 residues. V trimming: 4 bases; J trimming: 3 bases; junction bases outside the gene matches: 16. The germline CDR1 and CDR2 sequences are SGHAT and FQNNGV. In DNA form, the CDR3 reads TGTGCCAGCAGCTCCCAGACTAGCGGCAACCCTGGGGTCTACGAGCAGTACTTC. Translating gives CASSSQTSGNPGVYEQYF.

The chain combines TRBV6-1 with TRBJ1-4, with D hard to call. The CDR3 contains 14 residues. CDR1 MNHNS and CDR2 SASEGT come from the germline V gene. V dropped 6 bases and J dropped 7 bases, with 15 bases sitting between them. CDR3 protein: CASSPSGGSEKLFF. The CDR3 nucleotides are TGTGCCAGCAGCCCCAGCGGAGGTAGTGAAAAACTGTTTTTT.